Sequencing of this T cell receptor (beta chain) was carried out in a study of blood T cell repertoires in COVID-19. Overall study context: The origin of the acute and convalescent COVID-19 samples was the United States, Italy and Spain.

In germline, CDR1 is SQVTM, CDR2 ANQGSEA. This CDR3 comprises 13 residues. Trimming took off 3 bases at V and 2 bases at J, with 9 bases between the two ends. Original handling: By means of reference gene primer amplification, nucleated cell counts were estimated. The table came from immunoSEQ multiplex PCR; TCRdb's copy has only in-frame clones and leaves some out. V, J and clone size are those of that table, while D and trimming were read from the DNA. Found here are about 670,000 clones, about nine tenths of them singletons; the top ten hold under 0.3%. V usage is TRBV29-1 and J usage is TRBJ2-3; D not resolved. The sequenced material came from peripheral blood. The TCR comes from a woman aged 18-35 years with acute or convalescent COVID-19. In DNA form, the CDR3 reads TGCAGCGTTGACGAGCAGGCCACAGATACGCAGTATTTT. It codes for CSVDEQATDTQYF.